One sample yielded the 10 T cell receptor beta chains listed below, sequenced in a study of beta chain features in type 1 diabetes. The entirety of the isolated RNA underwent reverse transcription, so expressed TCRB transcripts were sequenced. Using immunoSEQ multiplex PCR, the repertoire was profiled, and TCRdb retains in-frame clones only, with some absent. The table shows about 130,000 clones, with 7% to 10% occurring only once. Sequencing input: central memory CD4+ T cells from blood. The receptors shown here come from a man aged 18 to 29 in good health.

This clone has only a few counts. The chain recombines TRBV9 with TRBJ2-1, with 8 bases that match TRBD2. Germline CDR1 is SGDLS and CDR2 is YYNGEE. The CDR3 is made up of 15 amino acids. V dropped 1 base and J dropped 4; count of bases not matched to a gene: 4. As DNA, the CDR3 is TGTGCCAGCAGCGTAAGTAGCGGGGAATACAATGAGCAGTTCTTC. It encodes CASSVSSGEYNEQFF.

A word on this clone: Other DNA sequences within the sample encode an identical CDR3. This chain uses TRBV5-4 with TRBJ1-4, with 9 bases matching TRBD1. Germline CDR1 is SGHNT and CDR2 is YYREEE (reference sequence). CDR3 length: 15 amino acids. V was pared by 4 bases and J by 4 bases, with 5 bases of the junction left unmatched. The CDR3 DNA follows: TGTGCCAGCAGCACGAACAGGGGGCTTAATGAAAAACTGTTTTTT. Residues: CASSTNRGLNEKLFF. Combining the CDR3 with reference TRBV5-4 and TRBJ1-4 gives the whole variable domain ETGVTQSPTHLIKTRGQQVTLRCSSQSGHNTVSWYQQALGQGPQFIFQYYREEENGRGNFPPRFSGLQFPNYSSELNVNALELDDSALYLCASSTNRGLNEKLFFGSGTQLSVL.

This clone appeared a few times. V is TRBV30 and J is TRBJ2-7; possibly TRBD2 for D (5 bases). The length of the CDR3 is 13 residues. V lost 0 bases and J 3 bases, leaving 9 bases between the germline ends. The germline CDR1 and CDR2 sequences are GTSNPN and SVGIG (reference sequence). The CDR3 is CAWSVLGVYEQYF. CDR3 in DNA: TGTGCCTGGAGTGTTTTGGGAGTCTACGAGCAGTACTTC.

Only a few counts were recorded for this clone. The rearrangement joins TRBV6-5 to TRBJ2-3; TRBD1 matches at 8 bases. The germline CDR1 and CDR2 sequences are MNHEY and SVGAGI. V lost 6 bases to trimming and J lost 6 bases; unmatched junction nucleotides: 8. This CDR3 is 14 amino acids long. The CDR3 DNA reads TGTGCCAGCAGAAACGCCTACAGGGGGGATACGCAGTATTTT. Protein: CASRNAYRGDTQYF.

In its sample, this clone was seen a few times. The chain is built from TRBV2 and TRBJ2-1, with TRBD1 matching 9 bases. The CDR3 contains 16 residues. Germline CDR1 is SNHLY and CDR2 is FYNNEI. Germline trimming cut 7 bases from V and 1 base from J; bases unmatched to any gene: 8. CDR3 bases: TGTGCCAGCAATAAAGCGGGACAGGGTTCCTACAATGAGCAGTTCTTC. Its translation is CASNKAGQGSYNEQFF.

This rearrangement joins TRBV11-2 to TRBJ2-7; TRBD2 agrees at 12 bases. V was clipped by 2 bases and J by 2 bases; unmatched bases: 13. CDR1 and CDR2 (germline): SGHAT, FQNNGV. This CDR3 region has 19 residues. The CDR3 sequence: CASSLLATSGGANPYEQYF. The CDR3 region has the DNA TGTGCCAGCAGCTTACTGGCGACTAGCGGGGGTGCCAATCCCTACGAGCAGTACTTC.

This clone showed up many times. The rearrangement joins TRBV2 to TRBJ2-1; TRBD2 is a possible D gene (7 bases). The CDR3 has 11 residues. Germline V gene data show CDR1 as SNHLY and CDR2 as FYNNEI. V gave up 8 bases and J gave up 10 bases, with 12 bases separating them. CDR3 in amino acids: CASLAGAEQFF. The CDR3, as DNA: TGTGCCAGCCTTGCGGGGGCAGAGCAGTTCTTC.

The chain recombines TRBV7-3 with TRBJ2-1, with D maybe TRBD1 (5 bases). The V gene's germline CDR1 is SGHTA and CDR2 FQGTGA. Trimming removed 1 base at V and 3 bases at J, with 7 bases between. The CDR3 is 14 residues long. The CDR3: CASSLSRDYNEQFF. The DNA for the CDR3 is TGTGCCAGCAGCTTAAGCAGGGACTACAATGAGCAGTTCTTC.

V and J are TRBV25-1 and TRBJ2-3, with D uncertain. Between the trimmed V and J ends, which lost 8 bases and 6 bases, there was a span of 6 bases. Germline assignment: CDR1 MGHDK and CDR2 SYGVNS. The CDR3 has 10 residues. In DNA, the CDR3 is TGTGCCAGCGGGCGCGATACGCAGTATTTT. Translation: CASGRDTQYF.

V usage is TRBV5-1 and J usage is TRBJ2-2; D may be TRBD1 (6 bases). Germline CDR1 reads SGHRS; CDR2 reads YFSETQ. The CDR3 length is 18 residues. Between the trimmed V and J ends, which lost 5 bases and 2 bases, there was a span of 22 bases. CDR3 nucleotide sequence: TGCGCCAGCAGTTTATGGGGTATTGGACAGACAAACACCGGGGAGCTGTTTTTT. Translating gives CASSLWGIGQTNTGELFF.